The rows below give T cell receptor beta chains drawn from one sample of a study of a mutant IDH1 vaccine in newly diagnosed glioma. No antigen is known for these receptors. TCRdb's copy holds only in-frame clones and misses some; the assay was immunoSEQ multiplex PCR. This sample has about 65,000 clones, with roughly 76% found just once. This specimen consisted of PBMCs, obtained from a glioma patient whose treatment included an IDH1 peptide vaccine. These receptors all stem from a man aged 35-49 years with glioma. The CDR3 runs from the conserved cysteine through the conserved F or W. D genes are given only for firm matches. A row's size may be missing; if present it is once, few, many or a size class.

V gene	D gene	clone size	J gene	CDR3 protein	CDR3 DNA
TRBV5-6	TRBD1	-	TRBJ2-5	CASSSRQGSGETQYF	TGTGCCAGCAGCTCGAGACAGGGGAGTGGCGAGACCCAGTACTTC
TRBV30	-	-	TRBJ1-3	CAWGARAGNTIYF	TGTGCCTGGGGGGCGAGGGCTGGAAACACCATATATTTT
TRBV27	-	-	TRBJ2-6	CASSSRSGANVLTF	TGTGCCAGCAGTTCCCGCTCTGGGGCCAACGTCCTGACTTTC
TRBV10-3	-	-	TRBJ2-4	CAISESEGPGAKNIQYF	TGTGCCATCAGTGAGTCTGAGGGTCCAGGGGCCAAAAACATTCAGTACTTC
TRBV6-4	TRBD1	-	TRBJ1-2	CASSAPGQGNGYTF	TGTGCCAGCAGTGCCCCGGGACAGGGTAACGGCTACACCTTC
TRBV7-2	-	-	TRBJ1-3	CASSLGRNSGNTIYF	TGTGCCAGCAGCTTGGGGCGGAACTCTGGAAACACCATATATTTT
TRBV4-2	-	-	TRBJ2-5	CASSQDRSRETQYF	TGTGCCAGCAGCCAAGATCGTAGCAGAGAGACCCAGTACTTC
TRBV19	TRBD1	-	TRBJ1-5	CASNYARRGLGNQPQHF	TGTGCCAGTAACTATGCGAGAAGGGGGCTTGGCAATCAGCCCCAGCATTTT
TRBV4-3	TRBD2	-	TRBJ2-1	CASSQYPAGGLDEQFF	TGCGCCAGCAGCCAATACCCAGCGGGGGGGCTCGATGAGCAGTTCTTC
TRBV9	TRBD2	-	TRBJ2-1	CASSVGAGGNNEQFF	TGTGCCAGCAGCGTTGGCGCGGGAGGGAACAATGAGCAGTTCTTC
TRBV29-1	-	few	TRBJ1-2	CSVATSGDGYTF	TGCAGCGTCGCAACTTCAGGGGATGGCTACACCTTC
TRBV4-3	TRBD1	once	TRBJ1-4	CASSLGTGALNEKLFF	TGCGCCAGCAGCCTAGGCACAGGGGCTCTTAATGAAAAACTGTTTTTT
TRBV30	TRBD1	few	TRBJ1-1	CAWSGWGQGGTEAFF	TGTGCCTGGAGTGGATGGGGACAGGGGGGTACTGAAGCTTTCTTT
TRBV27	TRBD1	-	TRBJ2-5	CASSLFWGQLTREETQYF	TGTGCCAGCAGTTTATTTTGGGGACAGCTCACTAGGGAAGAGACCCAGTACTTC
TRBV5-1	TRBD1	few	TRBJ2-7	CASSWSGTGSDEQYF	TGCGCCAGCAGCTGGTCCGGGACAGGGTCAGACGAGCAGTACTTC
TRBV5-1	TRBD2	-	TRBJ2-5	CASSLAPLAVGTQYF	TGCGCCAGCAGCTTGGCCCCGCTAGCGGTAGGGACCCAGTACTTC
TRBV4-3	-	-	TRBJ2-7	CASSQETGTLITYEQYF	TGCGCCAGCAGCCAAGAAACGGGCACACTTATAACCTACGAGCAGTACTTC
TRBV7-6	TRBD1	-	TRBJ2-7	CASSPGTGYALLSYEQYF	TGTGCCAGCAGCCCTGGGACAGGCTACGCCCTTTTATCCTACGAGCAGTACTTC
TRBV19	-	-	TRBJ1-5	CASRPQGGNQPQHF	TGTGCCAGTAGACCACAGGGTGGCAATCAGCCCCAGCATTTT
TRBV19	-	-	TRBJ1-2	CASSIGPYGYTF	TGTGCCAGTAGTATAGGCCCCTATGGCTACACCTTC
TRBV15	TRBD2	-	TRBJ2-1	CATSSGGRGNEQFF	TGTGCCACCAGCTCGGGGGGGCGCGGCAATGAGCAGTTCTTC
TRBV19	-	-	TRBJ2-3	CASSIIPLQGTQYF	TGTGCCAGTAGTATTATTCCTCTCCAGGGTACGCAGTATTTT